The following is a T cell receptor (beta chain) sequence with its context. The antigen it recognizes is unknown. Per-base quality was not reported, and no clone a single base away is much larger than it. RNA was extracted with the RNeasy kit and roughly 0.45 to 1 ug was reverse transcribed using random hexamers. The immunoSEQ multiplex PCR assay, covering 54 Vbeta and 13 Jbeta segments, was used to amplify TCR beta CDR3 regions. To correct PCR amplification bias, a synthetic template baseline was used for both primer optimization and computational correction. The authors' analysis ran thus. Reads were assigned to V, D and J genes according to IMGT and analyzed in immunoSEQ Analyzer, with only productive sequences retained. To calculate clonality, Shannon entropy was normalized by log2 of the number of productive unique sequences and then subtracted from one. For each patient and control, public and private clones were evaluated among the 100 most prevalent clones. Clones were defined as Susac-specific when absent from the healthy and MS cohorts, from over a thousand published viral clones and from other ImmuneACCESS disease sequences. Using fastp at Q25 and MiXCR, TCRdb reprocessed the public reads and kept productive beta chains. Under each unique CDR3 protein, matching rows form one entry showing the most common genes and DNA. TCRdb, not the authors, supplied the V and J calls. The sample table lists fewer than 200,000 distinct CDR3 sequences, 80% to 95% of them with a count of one. The leading ten clones occupy 0.1% of the sample.

Peripheral blood CD8+ and CD4+ T cells from healthy donors, Susac syndrome patients and multiple sclerosis patients were profiled using high-throughput TCR beta sequencing. Healthy donors were age- and sex-matched controls. Bulk CD8+ and CD4+ T cells were purified by magnetic negative isolation, while CD8+ TEMRA cells were enriched using FACS. Blood was drawn into EDTA tubes, processed within 24 hours, and PBMCs were isolated by density gradient centrifugation. PBMCs intended for TCR sequencing were cryopreserved in liquid nitrogen and were subsequently thawed in a 37 degrees C water bath. A purity of at least 90% was achieved for sorted or isolated CD4+, CD8+ and CD8+ TEMRA cells. The source of the sample is a study of CD8 T cells in Susac syndrome (dated by TCRdb to about 2019). Some background on the complete study: Whether CD8+ T cell activation and differentiation in Susac syndrome was antigen driven was tested using repertoire sequencing. On the study overall, not on this receptor specifically: The study acknowledged that relatively few individuals were included in the TCR sequencing and HLA analysis.

V is reduced by 5 bases and J by 9 bases, leaving a spacing of 13 bases between them. The CDR3 runs 12 amino acids, cysteine and phenylalanine included. The only DNA kept is the CDR3, 36 bases in frame from the first base. The material sequenced was CD4+ T cells from PBMCs. The TCR sequence derives from a human donor in good health. The chain joins TRBV12-3 or TRBV12-4 to TRBJ1-1; the D gene is possibly TRBD1, with 5 bases matching. The sequence in DNA is TGTGCCAGCAGTCGGGACTTCCTGAAAGCTTTCTTT. Its protein product is CASSRDFLKAFF.